The sequence of this TCR beta chain was determined in a study of blood T cell repertoires in COVID-19. Study-wide background: What the recovered Cohort 3 donors had was two negative PCRs, clearance, or symptom resolution. Sites in the United States, Italy and Spain provided acute and convalescent COVID-19 samples.

The study recruited people aged 18 to 89 years across 20 to 30 US areas. Original methodology: Quantification of nucleated cells was approximated via reference gene primer amplification. The protocol was immunoSEQ multiplex PCR, while the TCRdb copy is restricted to in-frame clones and leaves out a portion. That table furnishes V, J and clone size, whereas the DNA furnished D and trimming. The profile shows about 190,000 clones, 86% of them singletons. This TCR was sampled from a woman between 40 and 55 years old in a cohort exposed to, infected with or recovered from COVID-19 (not recorded which). Sequencing was carried out using PBMCs or T cells enriched from blood (not recorded which).

CDR3 amino acids: CASIPGTSDYEQYF. The CDR3 DNA reads TGTGCCAGTATCCCCGGGACATCCGACTACGAGCAGTACTTC. The V gene is TRBV19, the J gene TRBJ2-7; D possibly corresponds to TRBD1 (6 bases). Germline CDR1 LNHDA, CDR2 SQIVND (reference sequence). The length of the CDR3 is 14 residues. The ends were cut back, 7 bases at V and 3 bases at J, with 16 bases in the middle.